These 23 T cell receptor beta chains originate from one sample sequenced in a study of T cell responses to AZD1222 COVID-19 vaccine. Clones were sequenced by immunoSEQ multiplex PCR, and TCRdb holds only the in-frame ones, with some missing. This table has some 130,000 clones, approximately 85% appearing once. Material: peripheral blood, obtained on day 0 of AZD1222 vaccination. These receptors were collected from an adult in good health.

V usage is TRBV5-4 and J usage is TRBJ2-7, with 7 bases fitting TRBD2. The CDR3 consists of 17 residues. Losses at the gene ends were 0 bases for V and 2 bases for J; bases not matched to a gene: 11. CDR1 SGHNT and CDR2 YYREEE come from the germline V gene (reference sequence). The CDR3 loop reads CASSLAGRASGTYEQYF. CDR3 sequence (DNA): TGTGCCAGCAGCTTGGCCGGTAGGGCTAGCGGCACCTACGAGCAGTACTTC.

The chain joins TRBV7-6 to TRBJ1-3; unclear D gene. CDR1 SGHVS and CDR2 FNYEAQ come from the germline V gene. The CDR3 contains 14 residues. Trimming removed 5 bases from V and 3 bases from J, with 11 bases in between. The DNA for the CDR3 is TGTGCCAGCAGCCCTAGGGCCGTTGGAAACACCATATATTTT. This gives the protein CASSPRAVGNTIYF. Full variable domain (outside the CDR3, taken from reference TRBV7-6 and TRBJ1-3): GAGVSQSPRYKVTKRGQDVALRCDPISGHVSLYWYRQALGQGPEFLTYFNYEAQQDKSGLPNDRFSAERPEGSISTLTIQRTEQRDSAMYRCASSPRAVGNTIYFGEGSWLTVV.

The V and J genes are TRBV7-9 and TRBJ1-2; maybe TRBD1 (6 bases). V was pared by 5 bases and J by 5 bases, with 21 bases between. The CDR3 runs 16 residues. Germline CDR1 SEHNR, CDR2 FQNEAQ (reference sequence). The chain's CDR3 is CASSPMPSGAGYGYTF. The CDR3 region has the DNA TGTGCCAGCAGCCCAATGCCGTCGGGGGCTGGTTATGGCTACACCTTC.

The CDR3 DNA sequence: TGTGCCAGCAGCCAGGCGGCAATAGGGGGCAATGAGCAGTTCTTC. Protein sequence: CASSQAAIGGNEQFF. The chain is built from TRBV4-2 and TRBJ2-1; a weak D match, TRBD1 (6 bases). Germline V gene lookup returns CDR1 LGHNA and CDR2 YNFKEQ. The CDR3 extends over 15 amino acids. V lost 3 bases and J 6 bases, leaving 15 bases between the germline ends.

V gene TRBV2 combines with J gene TRBJ1-5; D is unclear. This CDR3 has 12 amino acids. The ends were cut back, 4 bases at V and 7 bases at J, with 8 bases in the middle. From germline, CDR1 is SNHLY and CDR2 FYNNEI. CDR3 in amino acids: CASSVSVQPQHF. The CDR3 DNA reads as TGTGCCAGCAGTGTATCCGTCCAGCCCCAGCATTTT.

The chain recombines TRBV21-1 with TRBJ2-7; the table's D call of TRBD2 was not tested on the DNA. TRBV21-1 is a recognized pseudogene. The length of the CDR3 is 16 residues. The CDR3 nucleotides read TGTGCCAGCAGCAAAGGTAGGACTGTAAGCTCCTACGAGCAGTACTTC. The encoded protein is CASSKGRTVSSYEQYF.

The chain is built from TRBV10-3 and TRBJ1-5; the D is unclear. V lost 0 bases, J lost 0 bases, and 9 bases lay in between. Germline lookup yields CDR1 ENHRY and CDR2 SYGVKD. CDR3 size: 16 residues. CDR3 in amino acids: CAISESRQYSNQPQHF. CDR3 nucleotides: TGTGCCATCAGTGAGTCGCGGCAGTATAGCAATCAGCCCCAGCATTTT.

The V call is TRBV19, the J call TRBJ1-6; 8 bases align to TRBD1. V dropped 7 bases and J dropped 0; count of bases not matched to a gene: 11. Germline CDR1 reads LNHDA; CDR2 reads SQIVND (reference sequence). The CDR3 is 18 amino acids. As DNA, the CDR3 is TGTGCCAGTAAATCCCAGGGGGCCCCAAGCTCCTATAATTCACCCCTCCACTTT. This sequence encodes CASKSQGAPSSYNSPLHF.

The chain carries TRBV3-1 (or the pseudogene TRBV3-2) and TRBJ1-2; tentative D call: TRBD1 (5 bases). Germline lookup yields CDR1 LGHDT and CDR2 YNNKEL (reference sequence). Trimming stripped 0 bases from V and 8 bases from J, with 13 bases between. This CDR3 has 14 amino acids. The CDR3 DNA follows: TGTGCCAGCAGCCAAGATAGGGCAGGGAGGGGCTACACCTTC. This encodes CASSQDRAGRGYTF.

This chain joins TRBV12-3 or TRBV12-4 and TRBJ2-7; D remains ambiguous. V was shortened by 3 bases and J by 3 bases, with 9 bases between the two germline ends. The CDR3 runs 13 residues. CDR3 in amino acids: CASSLSSVYEQYF. The CDR3 bases are TGTGCCAGCAGTTTGTCTAGTGTCTACGAGCAGTACTTC.

The rearrangement joins TRBV5-6 to TRBJ1-3; D unresolved. The CDR3 is made up of 15 amino acids. The germline V gene has CDR1 SGHDT and CDR2 YYEEEE. With 4 bases removed from V and 4 bases from J, the gap between germline ends came to 15 bases. The CDR3 DNA reads TGTGCCAGCAGCCCAGACGGACTGAGGGGAAACACCATATATTTT. It translates to CASSPDGLRGNTIYF. Variable domain in full (rest from reference TRBV5-6 and TRBJ1-3): DAGVTQSPTHLIKTRGQQVTLRCSPKSGHDTVSWYQQALGQGPQFIFQYYEEEERQRGNFPDRFSGHQFPNYSSELNVNALLLGDSALYLCASSPDGLRGNTIYFGEGSWLTVV.

The rearrangement uses TRBV27 and TRBJ1-5; weak D call: TRBD1 (5 bases). This CDR3 has 14 amino acids. From germline, CDR1 is MNHEY and CDR2 SMNVEV (reference sequence). V was pared by 3 bases and J by 7 bases, with 13 bases between. The CDR3 DNA reads as TGTGCCAGCAGTTTTGCGGGGGGTGGGCAGCCCCAGCATTTT. Its translation: CASSFAGGGQPQHF.

The V gene is TRBV28, the J gene TRBJ1-2; D is perhaps TRBD1 (5 bases). Germline assignment: CDR1 MDHEN and CDR2 SYDVKM. The CDR3 is made up of 16 amino acids. V lost 6 bases and J lost 8, with 25 bases in between. The CDR3 DNA reads TGTGCCAGCAGCTGGGGAGCAGGACAAACGATCCGCGGCTACACCTTC. It encodes CASSWGAGQTIRGYTF.

The chain employs TRBV6-5 and TRBJ2-3; a possible D gene is TRBD2 (6 bases). Germline CDR1 and CDR2: MNHEY and SVGAGI. This CDR3 region has 14 residues. V shed 7 bases and J shed 8 bases, with 19 bases lying between them. CDR3 amino acids: CASTRLVEEVTQYF. CDR3 DNA: TGTGCCAGCACACGACTAGTGGAAGAGGTTACGCAGTATTTT.

The chain combines TRBV4-2 with TRBJ1-1; TRBD1 is a possible D gene (6 bases). Trimming shortened V by 3 bases and J by 5 bases, and 16 bases separated the two germline ends. The CDR3 has 15 residues. Germline CDR1 LGHNA, CDR2 YNFKEQ. The CDR3 here is CASSQGATGITEAFF. CDR3 bases: TGTGCCAGCAGCCAGGGGGCTACAGGGATTACTGAAGCTTTCTTT.

The chain joins TRBV5-1 to TRBJ1-6, with 9 bases identical to TRBD1. The V segment lost 0 bases and the J segment 9 bases; nucleotides outside the gene matches: 4. Germline V gene lookup returns CDR1 SGHRS and CDR2 YFSETQ. The CDR3 spans 15 residues. The CDR3 loop is CASSLGGQGSSPLHF. The CDR3 coding sequence is TGCGCCAGCAGCTTGGGGGGACAGGGAAGTTCACCCCTCCACTTT. Combining the CDR3 with reference TRBV5-1 and TRBJ1-6 gives the whole variable domain KAGVTQTPRYLIKTRGQQVTLSCSPISGHRSVSWYQQTPGQGLQFLFEYFSETQRNKGNFPGRFSGRQFSNSRSEMNVSTLELGDSALYLCASSLGGQGSSPLHFGNGTRLTVT.

CDR3 loop: CASSQDHLTGEQYF. The CDR3 DNA reads TGCGCCAGCAGCCAAGATCACCTTACGGGAGAGCAGTACTTC. J is TRBJ2-7 and V is TRBV4-1; D is perhaps TRBD2 (5 bases). The CDR3 is made up of 14 amino acids. Germline CDR1 MGHRA, CDR2 YSYEKL. The V end was cut by 0 bases, the J end by 7 bases, with 13 bases between.

The V call is TRBV27, the J call TRBJ2-2; possible D gene TRBD1, 5 bases. Germline CDR1 and CDR2: MNHEY and SMNVEV (reference sequence). V lost 2 bases to trimming and J lost 5 bases, with 15 bases between them. The CDR3 loop spans 16 amino acids. CDR3 loop: CASSLGWQGRTGELFF. The CDR3 DNA reads as TGTGCCAGCAGTTTAGGATGGCAGGGAAGGACCGGGGAGCTGTTTTTT.

Only one count was recorded for this clone. This chain joins TRBV4-1 and TRBJ2-3; 9 bases are a match to TRBD2. J lost 2 bases, V lost 1 base, and 7 bases had no gene match. CDR1 and CDR2 from the germline V gene are MGHRA and YSYEKL. The CDR3 has 17 amino acids. The CDR3 DNA sequence: TGCGCCAGCAGCCAAGGCGAGACTAGCGGTCCCACAGATACGCAGTATTTT. Amino acids: CASSQGETSGPTDTQYF.

The sample holds one count of this clone. The chain uses TRBV5-1 and TRBJ2-3; D may correspond to TRBD1 or TRBD2 (5 bases each). V was trimmed by 4 bases and J by 2 bases, leaving 17 bases between them. CDR1 and CDR2 from the germline V gene are SGHRS and YFSETQ. This CDR3 spans 16 amino acids. In nucleotides, the CDR3 is TGCGCCAGCAGCCGGGACCGGACGGTACCCACAGATACGCAGTATTTT. This encodes CASSRDRTVPTDTQYF.

This clone was counted a single time. CDR3 sequence (DNA): TGCGCCAGCAGCCCGGAATTGGGGGCCCCAAACATTCAGTACTTC. Translating it yields CASSPELGAPNIQYF. The chain has TRBV5-1 and TRBJ2-4, with D perhaps TRBD1 (6 bases). V was clipped by 4 bases and J by 6 bases, with 17 bases between them. The V gene's germline CDR1 is SGHRS and CDR2 YFSETQ. The CDR3 has 15 residues.

This chain connects TRBV18 to TRBJ2-1, with D possibly being TRBD2 (6 bases). The CDR3 covers 14 residues. Germline V gives CDR1 KGHSH, CDR2 LQKENI. V shed 5 bases and J shed 5 bases, with 13 bases lying between them. In nucleotides, the CDR3 is TGTGCCAGCTCAATATCTGCGGGGAACAATGAGCAGTTCTTC. It encodes CASSISAGNNEQFF.

The chain uses TRBV6-5 and TRBJ1-2; 7 positions match TRBD1. Germline CDR1 and CDR2: MNHEY and SVGAGI. V shed 5 bases and J 8 bases; nucleotides not matched to a gene: 5. This CDR3 has 12 amino acids. Here the CDR3 DNA reads TGTGCCAGCAGTCAACAGGGGCAGGGCTACACCTTC. Its translation is CASSQQGQGYTF.